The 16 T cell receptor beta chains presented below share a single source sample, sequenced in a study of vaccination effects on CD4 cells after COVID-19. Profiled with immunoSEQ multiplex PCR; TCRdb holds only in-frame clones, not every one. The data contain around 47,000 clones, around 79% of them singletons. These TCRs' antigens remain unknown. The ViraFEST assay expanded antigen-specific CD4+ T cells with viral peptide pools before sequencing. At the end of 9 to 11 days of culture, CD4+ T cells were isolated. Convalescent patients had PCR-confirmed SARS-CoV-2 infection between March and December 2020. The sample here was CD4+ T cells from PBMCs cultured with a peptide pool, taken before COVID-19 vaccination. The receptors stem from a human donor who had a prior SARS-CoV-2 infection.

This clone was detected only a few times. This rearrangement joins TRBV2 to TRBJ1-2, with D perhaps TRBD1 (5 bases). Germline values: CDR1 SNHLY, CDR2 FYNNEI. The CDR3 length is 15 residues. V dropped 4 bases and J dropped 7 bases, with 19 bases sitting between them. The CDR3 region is CASSGRGTDQRGYTF. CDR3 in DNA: TGTGCCAGCAGTGGCCGAGGGACCGATCAGCGTGGCTACACCTTC.

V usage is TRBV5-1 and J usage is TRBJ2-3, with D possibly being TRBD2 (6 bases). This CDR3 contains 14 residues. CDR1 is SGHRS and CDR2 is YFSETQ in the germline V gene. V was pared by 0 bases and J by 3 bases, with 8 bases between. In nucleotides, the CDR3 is TGCGCCAGCAGCTTGGTTGCGGGAACAGATACGCAGTATTTT. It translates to CASSLVAGTDTQYF.

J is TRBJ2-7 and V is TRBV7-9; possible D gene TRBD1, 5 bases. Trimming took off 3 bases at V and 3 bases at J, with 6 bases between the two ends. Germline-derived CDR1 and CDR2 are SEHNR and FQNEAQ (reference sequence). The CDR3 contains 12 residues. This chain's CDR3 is CASSFDSYEQYF. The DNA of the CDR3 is TGTGCCAGCAGCTTCGACAGCTACGAGCAGTACTTC.

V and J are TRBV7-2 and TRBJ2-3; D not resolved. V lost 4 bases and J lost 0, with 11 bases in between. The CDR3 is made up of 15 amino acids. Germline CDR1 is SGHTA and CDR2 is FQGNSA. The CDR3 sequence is CASSSEPLSTDTQYF. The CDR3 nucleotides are TGTGCCAGCAGCTCAGAACCCTTAAGCACAGATACGCAGTATTTT.

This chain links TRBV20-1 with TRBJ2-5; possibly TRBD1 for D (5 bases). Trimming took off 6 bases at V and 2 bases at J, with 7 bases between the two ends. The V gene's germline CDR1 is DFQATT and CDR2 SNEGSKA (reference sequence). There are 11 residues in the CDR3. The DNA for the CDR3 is TGCAGTGCCGACAGTCAAGAGACCCAGTACTTC. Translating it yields CSADSQETQYF.

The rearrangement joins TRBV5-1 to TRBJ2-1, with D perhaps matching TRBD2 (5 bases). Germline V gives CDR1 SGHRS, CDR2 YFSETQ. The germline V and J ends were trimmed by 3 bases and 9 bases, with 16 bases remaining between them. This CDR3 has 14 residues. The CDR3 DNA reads TGCGCCAGCAGCTCCACTAGTGAAATTGGTGAGCAGTTCTTC. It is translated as CASSSTSEIGEQFF.

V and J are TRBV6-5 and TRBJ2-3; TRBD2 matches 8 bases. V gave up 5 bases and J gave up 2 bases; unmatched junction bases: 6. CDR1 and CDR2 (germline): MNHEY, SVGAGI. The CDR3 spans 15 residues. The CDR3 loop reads CASSRNSGVTDTQYF. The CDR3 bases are TGTGCCAGCAGTCGAAATAGCGGGGTCACAGATACGCAGTATTTT.

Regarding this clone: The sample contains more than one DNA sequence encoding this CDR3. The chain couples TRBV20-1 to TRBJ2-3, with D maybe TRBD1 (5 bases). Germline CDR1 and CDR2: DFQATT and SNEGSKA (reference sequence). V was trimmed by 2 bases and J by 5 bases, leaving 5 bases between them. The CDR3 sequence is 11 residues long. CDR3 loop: CSARRGDTQYF. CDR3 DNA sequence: TGCAGTGCTAGAAGGGGAGATACGCAGTATTTT.

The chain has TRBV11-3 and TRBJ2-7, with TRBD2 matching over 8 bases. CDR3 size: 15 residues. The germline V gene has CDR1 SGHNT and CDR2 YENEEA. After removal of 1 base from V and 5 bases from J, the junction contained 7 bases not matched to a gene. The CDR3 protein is CASSLGTGRADEQYF. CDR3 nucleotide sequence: TGTGCCAGCAGCTTAGGGACCGGGAGGGCCGACGAGCAGTACTTC.

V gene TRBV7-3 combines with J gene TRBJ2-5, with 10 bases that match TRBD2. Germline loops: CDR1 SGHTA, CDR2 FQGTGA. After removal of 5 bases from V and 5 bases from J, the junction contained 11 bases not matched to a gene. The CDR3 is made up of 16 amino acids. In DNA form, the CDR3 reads TGTGCCAGCAGCCCAAGCGGGAGGGCCTCACGGGAGACCCAGTACTTC. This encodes CASSPSGRASRETQYF.

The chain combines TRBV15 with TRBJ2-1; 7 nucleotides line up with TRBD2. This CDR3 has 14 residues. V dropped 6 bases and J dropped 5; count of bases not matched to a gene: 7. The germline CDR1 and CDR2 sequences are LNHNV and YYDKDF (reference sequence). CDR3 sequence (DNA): TGTGCCACCAGAGTCTGGAGCGGGGACAATGAGCAGTTCTTC. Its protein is CATRVWSGDNEQFF.

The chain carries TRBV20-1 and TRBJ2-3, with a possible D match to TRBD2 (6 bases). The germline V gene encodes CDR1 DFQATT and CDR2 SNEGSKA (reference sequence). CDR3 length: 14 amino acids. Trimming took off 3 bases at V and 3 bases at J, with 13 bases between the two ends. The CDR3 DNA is TGCAGTGCTAGTGTGACGGGGGTAACAGATACGCAGTATTTT. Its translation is CSASVTGVTDTQYF.

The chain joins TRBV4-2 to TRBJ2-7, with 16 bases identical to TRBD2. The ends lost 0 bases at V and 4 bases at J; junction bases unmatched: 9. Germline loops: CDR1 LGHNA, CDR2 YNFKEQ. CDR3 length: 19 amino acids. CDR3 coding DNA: TGTGCCAGCAGCCAAGATTGGTCGGGACTAGCGGGGGGGCTATACGAGCAGTACTTC. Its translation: CASSQDWSGLAGGLYEQYF.

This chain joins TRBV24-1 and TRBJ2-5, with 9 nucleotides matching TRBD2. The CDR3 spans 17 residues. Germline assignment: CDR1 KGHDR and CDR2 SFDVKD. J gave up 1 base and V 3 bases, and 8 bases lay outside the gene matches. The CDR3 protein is CATSDVAGGPSQETQYF. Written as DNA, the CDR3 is TGTGCCACCAGTGATGTGGCGGGAGGGCCTTCCCAAGAGACCCAGTACTTC.

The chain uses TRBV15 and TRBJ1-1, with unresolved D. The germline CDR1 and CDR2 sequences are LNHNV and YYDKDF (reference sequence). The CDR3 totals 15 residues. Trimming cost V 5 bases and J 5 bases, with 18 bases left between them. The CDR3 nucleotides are TGTGCCACCAGCCCACGCCTTCAAACAGCGACTGAAGCTTTCTTT. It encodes CATSPRLQTATEAFF.

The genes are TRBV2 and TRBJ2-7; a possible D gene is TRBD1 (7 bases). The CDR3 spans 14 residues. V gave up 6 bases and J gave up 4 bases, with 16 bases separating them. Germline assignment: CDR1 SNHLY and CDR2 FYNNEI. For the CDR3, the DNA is TGTGCCAGCAGGGCCAGACAGGGAGGATACGAGCAGTACTTC. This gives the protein CASRARQGGYEQYF.